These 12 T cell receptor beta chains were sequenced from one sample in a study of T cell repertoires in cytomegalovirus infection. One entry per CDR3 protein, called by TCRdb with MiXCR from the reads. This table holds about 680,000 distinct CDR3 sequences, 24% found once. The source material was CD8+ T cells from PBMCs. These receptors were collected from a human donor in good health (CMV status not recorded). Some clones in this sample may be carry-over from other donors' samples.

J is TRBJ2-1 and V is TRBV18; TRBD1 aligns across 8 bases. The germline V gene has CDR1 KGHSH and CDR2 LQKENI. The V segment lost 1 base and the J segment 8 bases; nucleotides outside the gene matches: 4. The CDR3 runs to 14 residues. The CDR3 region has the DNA TGTGCCAGCTCACCACAGAACAGGGGGGATGAGCAGTTCTTC. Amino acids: CASSPQNRGDEQFF. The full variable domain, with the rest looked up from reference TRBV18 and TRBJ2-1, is NAGVMQNPRHLVRRRGQEARLRCSPMKGHSHVYWYRQLPEEGLKFMVYLQKENIIDESGMPKERFSAEFPKEGPSILRIQQVVRGDSAAYFCASSPQNRGDEQFFGPGTRLTVL.

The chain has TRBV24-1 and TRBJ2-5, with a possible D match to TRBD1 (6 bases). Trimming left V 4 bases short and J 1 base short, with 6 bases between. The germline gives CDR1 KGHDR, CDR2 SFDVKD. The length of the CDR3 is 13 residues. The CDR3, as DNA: TGTGCCACCAGTGAAGGGGGCCAAGAGACCCAGTACTTC. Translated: CATSEGGQETQYF.

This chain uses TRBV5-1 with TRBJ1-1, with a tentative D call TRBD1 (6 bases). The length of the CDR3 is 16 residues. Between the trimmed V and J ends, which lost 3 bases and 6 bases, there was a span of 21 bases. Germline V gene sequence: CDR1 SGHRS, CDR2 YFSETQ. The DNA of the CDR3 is TGCGCCAGCAGCTCCGAAAAAAACACAGGGCTGCCTGAAGCTTTCTTT. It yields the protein CASSSEKNTGLPEAFF.

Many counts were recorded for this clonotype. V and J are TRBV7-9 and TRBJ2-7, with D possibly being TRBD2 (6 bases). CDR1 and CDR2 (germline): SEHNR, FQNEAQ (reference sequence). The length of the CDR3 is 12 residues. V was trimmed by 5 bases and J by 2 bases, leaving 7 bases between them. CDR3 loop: CASSRGTYEQYV. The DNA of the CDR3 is TGTGCCAGCAGCCGCGGGACCTACGAGCAGTACGTC.

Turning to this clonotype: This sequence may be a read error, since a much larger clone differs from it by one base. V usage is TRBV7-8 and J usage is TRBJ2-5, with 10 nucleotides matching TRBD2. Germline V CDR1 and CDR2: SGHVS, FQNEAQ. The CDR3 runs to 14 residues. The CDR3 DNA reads TGTACCAGCAGCTATACACCTAGCGGGGGGACCCAGTACTTC. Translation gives CTSSYTPSGGTQYF. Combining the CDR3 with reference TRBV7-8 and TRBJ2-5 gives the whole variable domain GAGVSQSPRYKVAKRGQDVALRCDPISGHVSLFWYQQALGQGPEFLTYFQNEAQLDKSGLPSDRFFAERPEGSVSTLKIQRTQQEDSAVYLCTSSYTPSGGTQYFGPGTRLLVL.

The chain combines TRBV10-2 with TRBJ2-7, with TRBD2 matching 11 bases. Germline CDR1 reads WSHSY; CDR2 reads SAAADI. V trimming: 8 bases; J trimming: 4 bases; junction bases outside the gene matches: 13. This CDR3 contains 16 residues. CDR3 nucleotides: TGCGCCAGCTCCGAAAGGACTAGCGGGCCTAATTACGAGCAGTACTTC. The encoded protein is CASSERTSGPNYEQYF.

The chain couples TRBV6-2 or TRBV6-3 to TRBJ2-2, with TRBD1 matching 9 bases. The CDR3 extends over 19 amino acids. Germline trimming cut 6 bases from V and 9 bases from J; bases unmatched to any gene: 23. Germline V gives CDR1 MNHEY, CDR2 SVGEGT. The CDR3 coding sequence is TGTGCCAGCAGGGATCCGGGACAGGGTCCCCTCGGAGCTCCCCGGGAGCTGTTTTTT. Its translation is CASRDPGQGPLGAPRELFF.

The CDR3 DNA sequence: TGTGCCAGCAGCGATCGGGACACTCGCTATAATTCACCCCTCCACTTT. Amino acid sequence: CASSDRDTRYNSPLHF. The chain carries TRBV14 and TRBJ1-6; TRBD1 might be the D (6 bases). CDR3 size: 16 residues. Germline V CDR1 and CDR2: SGHDN, FVKESK. Trimming left V 5 bases short and J 3 bases short, with 14 bases between.

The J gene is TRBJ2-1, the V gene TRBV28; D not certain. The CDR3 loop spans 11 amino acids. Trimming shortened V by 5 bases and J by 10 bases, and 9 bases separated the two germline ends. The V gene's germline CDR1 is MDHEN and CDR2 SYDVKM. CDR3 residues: CASSPNTEQFF. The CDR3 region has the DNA TGTGCCAGCAGTCCGAACACAGAGCAGTTCTTC. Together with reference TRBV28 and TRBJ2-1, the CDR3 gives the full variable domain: DVKVTQSSRYLVKRTGEKVFLECVQDMDHENMFWYRQDPGLGLRLIYFSYDVKMKEKGDIPEGYSVSREKKERFSLILESASTNQTSMYLCASSPNTEQFFGPGTRLTVL.

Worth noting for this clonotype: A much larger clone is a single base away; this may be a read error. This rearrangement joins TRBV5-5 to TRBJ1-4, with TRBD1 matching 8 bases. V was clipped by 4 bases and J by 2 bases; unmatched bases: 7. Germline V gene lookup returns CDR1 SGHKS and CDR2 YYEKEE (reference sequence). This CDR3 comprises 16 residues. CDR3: CASSLLRDRTNEKLFF. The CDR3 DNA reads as TGTGCCAGCAGCCTCCTACGGGACAGGACTAATGAAAAACTGTTTTTT. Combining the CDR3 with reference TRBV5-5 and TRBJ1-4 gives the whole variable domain DAGVTQSPTHLIKTRGQQVTLRCSPISGHKSVSWYQQVLGQGPQFIFQYYEKEERGRGNFPDRFSARQFPNYSSELNVNALLLGDSALYLCASSLLRDRTNEKLFFGSGTQLSVL.

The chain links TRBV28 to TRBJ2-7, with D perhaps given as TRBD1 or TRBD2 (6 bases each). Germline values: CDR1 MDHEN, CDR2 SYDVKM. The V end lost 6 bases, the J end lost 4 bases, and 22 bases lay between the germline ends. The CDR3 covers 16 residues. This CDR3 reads CASSRLVPEGVYEQYV. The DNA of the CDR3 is TGTGCCAGCAGCAGACTAGTTCCGGAGGGGGTATACGAGCAGTACGTC.

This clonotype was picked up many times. Written as DNA, the CDR3 is TGTGCCACCAGTGTGGGCGGGAACTACAATGAGCAGTTCTTC. Its translation is CATSVGGNYNEQFF. The genes are TRBV24-1 and TRBJ2-1; D is possibly TRBD2 (6 bases). CDR1 and CDR2 (germline): KGHDR, SFDVKD. V dropped 5 bases and J dropped 3 bases, with 10 bases sitting between them. The CDR3 runs to 14 residues.